This entry features one T cell receptor (beta chain) sequence. Its cognate antigen is unknown. The V gene lost 0 bases and the J gene lost 5 bases, with 10 bases spanning the gap. The CDR3 has 14 amino acids. Germline V lookup: CDR1 MNHEY, CDR2 SVGAGI. Each CDR3 protein is one row after TCRdb ran MiXCR on the 5' RACE reads. The sample has 290,000 or so distinct CDR3 sequences, approximately 20% seen once. The data stem from a study of T-cell memory formation after mild COVID-19. The overall study: The study found TCR clusters largely donor specific. Study-wide findings and caveats: Day 15 to 85 contracting clones showed balanced CD4/CD8; day 15 to 37 expanders favored CD4+. The finding that pre-infection memory included some responding clones suggested that cross-reactive memory joined. Still unconfirmed is whether the second-wave clones peaking on day 37 recognized SARS-CoV-2.

V gene TRBV6-5 combines with J gene TRBJ1-2, with D unclear. This receptor was obtained from a man younger than 35 who had mild COVID-19 (a few samples of this study predate the infection). Cell type and time point are not known. The sample comprised PBMCs or a T cell subset sorted from them (not recorded which). CDR3 residues: CASSYSRATYGYTF. The CDR3 coding sequence is TGTGCCAGCAGTTACTCGAGGGCCACGTATGGCTACACCTTC.